This T cell receptor beta chain was sequenced during a study of cytomegalovirus exposure and HLA in healthy donors. The germline V gene encodes CDR1 SGDLS and CDR2 YYNGEE. With 4 bases clipped from V and 7 bases from J, the junction kept 7 bases outside the gene matches. CDR3 length equals 14 residues. PCR primers comprised 60 Vbeta and 13 Jbeta primers. Only in-frame clones appear in the TCRdb table, and some are missing; sequencing was by immunoSEQ multiplex PCR. Of around 150,000 clones in the sample, 70% to 80% were seen once. Sequenced: PBMCs. The chain links TRBV9 to TRBJ1-5; 8 nucleotides match TRBD1. This receptor was taken from a man between 18 and 29 years old in good health and CMV-seropositive. In nucleotides, the CDR3 is TGTGCCAGCAGCTACGGGACAGGAGGGCAGCCCCAGCATTTT. Its translation is CASSYGTGGQPQHF.